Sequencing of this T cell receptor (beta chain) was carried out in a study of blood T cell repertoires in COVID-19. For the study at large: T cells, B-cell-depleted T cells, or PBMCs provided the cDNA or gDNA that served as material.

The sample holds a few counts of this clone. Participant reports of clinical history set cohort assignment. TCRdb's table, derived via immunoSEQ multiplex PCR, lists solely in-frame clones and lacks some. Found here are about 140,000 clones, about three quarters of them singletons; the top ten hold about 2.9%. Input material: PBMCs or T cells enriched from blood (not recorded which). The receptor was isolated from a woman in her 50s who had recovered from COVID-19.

In nucleotides, the CDR3 is TGTGCCAGCAGCCCTCCGGGGTGGTTCTCGAAGACCCAGTACTTC. It is translated as CASSPPGWFSKTQYF. J is TRBJ2-5 and V is TRBV11-2; D perhaps matches TRBD2 (5 bases). Germline V gene data show CDR1 as SGHAT and CDR2 as FQNNGV. This CDR3 comprises 15 residues. V shed 5 bases and J shed 6 bases, with 19 bases lying between them. The full variable domain, in which reference TRBV11-2 and TRBJ2-5 provide the parts outside the CDR3, is EAGVAQSPRYKIIEKRQSVAFWCNPISGHATLYWYQQILGQGPKLLIQFQNNGVVDDSQLPKDRFSAERLKGVDSTLKIQPAKLEDSAVYLCASSPPGWFSKTQYFGPGTRLLVL.